These T cell receptor beta chains were read from a single sample in a study of cytomegalovirus exposure and HLA in healthy donors. Method: immunoSEQ multiplex PCR; TCRdb's copy keeps in-frame clones and lacks some. Of some 190,000 clones listed, more than 75% are singletons. The source material was PBMCs. These TCRs come from a woman under 40 in good health and CMV-seropositive. Both conserved end residues are part of each CDR3. The D gene is left open where the match is weak. Where a row states a size, it is once, few, many or the class of an expanded clone; other rows omit it.

V,D,size,J,CDR3,DNA
TRBV18,TRBD2,-,TRBJ2-1,CASSPPGTRSNEQFF,TGTGCCAGCTCACCGCCCGGGACTAGAAGCAATGAGCAGTTCTTC
TRBV6-1,TRBD1,-,TRBJ2-7,CASSEAVGQGVGEQYF,TGTGCCAGCAGTGAAGCGGTAGGACAGGGGGTTGGCGAGCAGTACTTC
TRBV7-2,-,-,TRBJ2-7,CASSLAFIRSNEQYF,TGTGCCAGCAGCTTAGCTTTTATCAGGTCTAACGAGCAGTACTTC
TRBV7-8,-,-,TRBJ2-1,CASSLVARVSYNEQFF,TGTGCCAGCAGCTTAGTGGCCAGGGTCTCCTACAATGAGCAGTTCTTC
TRBV6-5,-,-,TRBJ2-2,CASSYAGTGELFF,TGTGCCAGCAGTTACGCCGGCACCGGGGAGCTGTTTTTT
TRBV7-3,TRBD2,-,TRBJ2-2,CASSLISSRWTSGGRDTGELFF,TGTGCCAGCAGCTTAATATCGTCCCGGTGGACTAGCGGGGGTCGGGACACCGGGGAGCTGTTTTTT
TRBV19,-,-,TRBJ1-4,CASSSATGGEKLFF,TGTGCCAGTAGTTCCGCCACCGGGGGTGAAAAACTGTTTTTT
TRBV11-3,-,-,TRBJ1-6,CASSLGGANSPLHF,TGTGCCAGCAGCTTAGGGGGCGCGAATTCACCCCTCCACTTT
TRBV7-2,-,-,TRBJ2-2,CASSSRTPKGAGELFF,TGTGCCAGCAGCTCCAGGACACCCAAGGGGGCCGGGGAGCTGTTTTTT
TRBV7-9,-,few,TRBJ1-4,CASSRLRGGLEKLFF,TGTGCCAGCAGCCGCCTAAGGGGGGGGTTGGAAAAACTGTTTTTT
TRBV4-2,TRBD1,few,TRBJ1-2,CASSQTGGSNYGYTF,TGTGCCAGCAGCCAAACAGGGGGCTCTAACTATGGCTACACCTTC
TRBV5-1,-,-,TRBJ2-5,CASSLGLKVGEETQYF,TGCGCCAGCAGCTTGGGACTGAAGGTGGGAGAAGAGACCCAGTACTTC
TRBV5-1,TRBD1,-,TRBJ1-6,CASSLGTGDSRSPLHF,TGCGCCAGCAGCTTGGGGACAGGGGATTCAAGATCACCCCTCCACTTT
TRBV14,-,once,TRBJ1-2,CASSPGGARGYTF,TGTGCCAGCAGCCCCGGGGGGGCGCGTGGCTACACCTTC
TRBV12-5,TRBD2,-,TRBJ2-1,CASGTGTSHNEQFF,TGTGCTAGTGGTACCGGGACTAGTCATAATGAGCAGTTCTTC
TRBV11-2,TRBD1,-,TRBJ1-1,CASSEGQGKIGTEAFF,TGTGCCAGCAGCGAGGGACAGGGGAAAATAGGCACTGAAGCTTTCTTT
TRBV6-6,-,-,TRBJ2-6,CASSRQVAGANVLTF,TGTGCCAGCAGTCGTCAGGTCGCTGGGGCCAACGTCCTGACTTTC
TRBV7-6,-,-,TRBJ2-7,CASSSSGFGGDEQYF,TGTGCCAGCAGCTCGTCGGGATTTGGCGGGGACGAGCAGTACTTC
TRBV11-3,TRBD1,-,TRBJ2-7,CASTQGGRSYEQYF,TGTGCCAGCACACAGGGGGGAAGGTCCTACGAGCAGTACTTC
TRBV5-1,-,once,TRBJ2-2,CASRSGTTNTGELFF,TGCGCCAGCAGATCCGGGACAACGAACACCGGGGAGCTGTTTTTT
TRBV27,-,few,TRBJ2-7,CASSSPPRYEQYF,TGTGCCAGCAGTTCGCCCCCGCGGTACGAGCAGTACTTC